This T cell receptor (beta chain) comes out of a study of CD4 T cells in relation to SARS-CoV-2 and coronaviruses. The wider study: A couple of subjects were Hispanic; patients were about eight males and 4 females. Crossreactive spike epitopes shared across donors were mapped to their HLA restriction.

Study findings and constraints: Roughly 65% of donors had memory CD4+ clonotypes crossrecognizing SARS-CoV-2 and common cold coronavirus spike.

This clone showed up just a few times. Its antigen is unknown. Assay: immunoSEQ multiplex PCR; the TCRdb copy retains only in-frame clones and omits some. The sample includes more than 35,000 clones, about 80% of them seen just once. The germline V and J ends were trimmed by 6 bases and 1 base, with 4 bases remaining between them. CDR3 length: 13 residues. CDR1 and CDR2 from the germline V gene are MNHEY and SVGEGT. 90,000 to 100,000 naive or memory CD4+ cells were cultured with CEF peptides for about 10 days. V is TRBV6-2 or TRBV6-3 and J is TRBJ2-6; D call uncertain. Sequencing was performed on memory CD4+ T cells from PBMCs, cultured in vitro. This TCR came from an adult with COVID-19. CDR3 in amino acids: CASSKSGANVLTF. CDR3 nucleotide sequence: TGTGCCAGCAGCAAATCTGGGGCCAACGTCCTGACTTTC.